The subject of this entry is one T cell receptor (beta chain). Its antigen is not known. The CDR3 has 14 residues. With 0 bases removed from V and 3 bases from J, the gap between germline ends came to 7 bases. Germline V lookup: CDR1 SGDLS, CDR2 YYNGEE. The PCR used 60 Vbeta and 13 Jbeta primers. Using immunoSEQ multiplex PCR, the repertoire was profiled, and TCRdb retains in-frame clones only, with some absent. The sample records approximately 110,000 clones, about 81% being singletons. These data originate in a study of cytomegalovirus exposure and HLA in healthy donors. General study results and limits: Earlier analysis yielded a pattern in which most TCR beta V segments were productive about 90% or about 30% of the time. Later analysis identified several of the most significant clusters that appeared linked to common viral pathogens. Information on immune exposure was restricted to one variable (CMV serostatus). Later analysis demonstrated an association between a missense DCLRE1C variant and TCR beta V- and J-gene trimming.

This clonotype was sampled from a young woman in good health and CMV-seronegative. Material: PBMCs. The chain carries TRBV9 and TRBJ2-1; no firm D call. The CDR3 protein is CASSVVLNYNEQFF. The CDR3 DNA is TGTGCCAGCAGCGTAGTACTAAACTACAATGAGCAGTTCTTC.